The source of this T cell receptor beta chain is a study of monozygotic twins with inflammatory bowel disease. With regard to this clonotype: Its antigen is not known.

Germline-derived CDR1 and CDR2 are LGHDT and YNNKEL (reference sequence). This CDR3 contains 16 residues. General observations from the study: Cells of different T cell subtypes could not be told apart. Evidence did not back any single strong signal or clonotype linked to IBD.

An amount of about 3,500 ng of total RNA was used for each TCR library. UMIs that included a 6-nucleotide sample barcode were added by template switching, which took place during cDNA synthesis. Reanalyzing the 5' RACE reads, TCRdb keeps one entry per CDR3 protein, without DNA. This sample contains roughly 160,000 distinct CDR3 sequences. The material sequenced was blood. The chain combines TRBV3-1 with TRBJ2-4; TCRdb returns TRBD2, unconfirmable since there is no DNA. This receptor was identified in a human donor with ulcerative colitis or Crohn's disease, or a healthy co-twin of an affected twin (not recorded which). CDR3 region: CASSQERVSGRNIQYF. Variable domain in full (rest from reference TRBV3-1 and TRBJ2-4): DTAVSQTPKYLVTQMGNDKSIKCEQNLGHDTMYWYKQDSKKFLKIMFSYNNKELIINETVPNRFSPKSPDKAHLNLHINSLELGDSAVYFCASSQERVSGRNIQYFGAGTRLSVL.